This entry concerns a single TCR beta chain. This record comes from a study of type 1 and type 2 diabetes patients. In the study overall: Samples came from type 1 diabetic, type 2 diabetic or nondiabetic people, recruited in China.

The PCR template was genomic DNA. A primer set of 30 forward and 13 reverse primers amplified the CDR3. TCRdb re-analysed the multiplex PCR reads in MiXCR, keeping a single row per CDR3 protein. Among fewer than 350,000 distinct CDR3 sequences listed, more than 45% were seen once. V was cut by 4 bases and J by 6 bases, with 10 bases left in between. Per germline, CDR1 MDHEN and CDR2 SYDVKM. The CDR3 is 12 residues long. The sequence came from a man between 18 and 35 years old with type 2 diabetes. The rearrangement links TRBV28 to TRBJ2-7; no clear D gene. Material for sequencing was peripheral blood mononuclear cells (PBMCs). The CDR3 DNA follows: TGTGCCAGCAGTTACATGAACGGCGAGCAGTACTTC. Translating gives CASSYMNGEQYF.